The subject of this entry is one T cell receptor beta chain. What it binds is not known. Terminally differentiated effector memory CD45RA+ cells were excluded from the naive CD8 cells, which were CD45RO-negative and positively selected for CCR7. The V end was cut by 6 bases, the J end by 11 bases, with 17 bases between. Germline CDR1 and CDR2: MDHEN and SYDVKM. The CDR3 is 12 amino acids. The method was immunoSEQ multiplex PCR; TCRdb's version includes in-frame clones alone and lacks a portion of them. The sample gives about 2.1 million clones, around 93% of which show up once; around 1.7% is in the top ten. The data are from a study of shared clonotypes between healthy human individuals. Study findings and constraints: Clonotype sharing among donors was expected to depend on sequencing depth.

The material sequenced was naive CD8+ T cells from PBMCs. The clonotype was recovered from a man aged 18 to 30 in good health. Some clones in this sample may be carry-over from other donors' samples. The rearrangement joins TRBV28 to TRBJ2-7; either TRBD1 or TRBD2 may supply D (5 bases each). CDR3 nucleotide sequence: TGTGCCAGCAGCCAGGGATACGGGGAAGAGTACTTC. Translated, it gives CASSQGYGEEYF.